This TCR beta chain appears in the sequencing data of a study of blood T cell repertoires in COVID-19. In the study overall: PBMCs, B-cell-depleted T cells, or T cells provided the cDNA or gDNA that made up the material.

Authors' analysis steps: From reference gene primer amplification, estimates of nucleated cell counts were derived. Some clones are missing from TCRdb's copy, which holds only in-frame ones; the method was immunoSEQ multiplex PCR. The D gene and trimming were derived from the DNA, and the V and J assignments and clone size from that table. The sample has around 56,000 clones, roughly nine tenths seen once. Germline loops: CDR1 SGDLS, CDR2 YYNGEE. J gave up 0 bases and V 3 bases, and 5 bases lay outside the gene matches. There are 17 residues in the CDR3. The origin of this receptor is a woman aged 60-70 years with active or convalescent COVID-19. The rearrangement joins TRBV9 to TRBJ1-6; 8 bases agree with TRBD1. Sequencing was done on a sample of peripheral blood. CDR3: CASSAQGESSYNSPLHF. For the CDR3, the DNA is TGTGCCAGCAGCGCACAGGGGGAAAGCTCCTATAATTCACCCCTCCACTTT.